The TCR beta chain under discussion was sequenced for a study of cytomegalovirus exposure and HLA in healthy donors. Study findings and constraints: Later analysis reportedly placed an Asian-associated ancestry cluster below the roughly 630-donor mean in N-insertions.

Concerning this clone: Its target is not known.

Vbeta (60) and Jbeta (13) primers were used in the PCR. The table came from immunoSEQ multiplex PCR; TCRdb's copy has only in-frame clones and leaves some out. The data contain 190,000 or so clones, about 80% of them singletons. Germline assignment: CDR1 WNHNN and CDR2 SYGVQD (reference sequence). There are 14 residues in the CDR3. Trimming removed 0 bases from V and 8 bases from J, with 13 bases in between. The chain is built from TRBV10-1 and TRBJ1-2, with D unclear. Sequenced material: PBMCs. The receptor was isolated from a boy younger than 18 in good health and CMV-seronegative. CDR3 sequence (DNA): TGCGCCAGCAGTGAGTCGATGACGGGGAGCGGCTACACCTTC. Its protein product is CASSESMTGSGYTF.